This T cell receptor beta chain comes out of a study of identical twins. TCRdb used MiXCR to reprocess the 5' RACE reads, holding one entry per CDR3 protein. The sample shows approximately 140,000 distinct CDR3 sequences, around 3.6% of them seen only once. Ten or more counts support this clonotype. V lost 5 bases, J lost 1 base, and 14 bases lay in between. Germline CDR1 DFQATT, CDR2 SNEGSKA (reference sequence). This CDR3 comprises 14 residues. The receptor was isolated from a man between 18 and 35 years old in good health. Specimen: memory T cells sorted from blood. The chain carries TRBV20-1 and TRBJ2-5; D perhaps matches TRBD2 (7 bases). CDR3 loop: CSALQGGSQETQYF. The CDR3 DNA follows: TGCAGTGCTCTACAGGGAGGGAGCCAAGAGACCCAGTACTTC.